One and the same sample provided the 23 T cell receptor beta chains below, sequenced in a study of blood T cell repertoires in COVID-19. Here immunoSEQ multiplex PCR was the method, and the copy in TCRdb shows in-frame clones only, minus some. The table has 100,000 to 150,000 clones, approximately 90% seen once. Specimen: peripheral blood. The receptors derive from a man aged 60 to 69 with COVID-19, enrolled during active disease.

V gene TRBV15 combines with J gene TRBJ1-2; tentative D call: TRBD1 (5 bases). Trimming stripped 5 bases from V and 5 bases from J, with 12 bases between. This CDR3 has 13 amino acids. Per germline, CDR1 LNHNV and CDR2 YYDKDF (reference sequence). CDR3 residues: CATSGGTLYGYTF. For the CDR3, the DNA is TGTGCCACCAGCGGCGGGACCCTATATGGCTACACCTTC.

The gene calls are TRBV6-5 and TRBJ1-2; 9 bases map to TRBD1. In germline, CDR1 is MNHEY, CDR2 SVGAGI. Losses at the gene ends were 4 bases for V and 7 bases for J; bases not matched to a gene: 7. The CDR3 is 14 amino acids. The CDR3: CASSSLQGAGGYTF. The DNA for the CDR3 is TGTGCCAGCAGTTCCCTACAGGGGGCTGGTGGCTACACCTTC.

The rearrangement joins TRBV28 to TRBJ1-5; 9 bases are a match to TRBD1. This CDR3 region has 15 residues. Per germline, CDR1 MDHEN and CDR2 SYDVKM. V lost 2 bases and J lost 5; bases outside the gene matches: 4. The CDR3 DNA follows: TGTGCCAGCAGTTTACCCGGACAGGGGTATCAGCCCCAGCATTTT. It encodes CASSLPGQGYQPQHF.

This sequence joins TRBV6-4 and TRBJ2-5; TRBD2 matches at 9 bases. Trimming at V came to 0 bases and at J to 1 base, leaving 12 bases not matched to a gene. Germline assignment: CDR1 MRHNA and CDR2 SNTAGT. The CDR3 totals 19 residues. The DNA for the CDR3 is TGTGCCAGCAGTGACTCAGGAGGTGGTAGCGGGGGCAGCCAAGAGACCCAGTACTTC. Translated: CASSDSGGGSGGSQETQYF.

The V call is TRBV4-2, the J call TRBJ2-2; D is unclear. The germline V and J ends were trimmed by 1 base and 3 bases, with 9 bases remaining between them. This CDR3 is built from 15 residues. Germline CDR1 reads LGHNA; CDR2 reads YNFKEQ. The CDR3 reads CASSQAPTYTGELFF. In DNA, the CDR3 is TGTGCCAGCAGCCAAGCCCCCACTTACACCGGGGAGCTGTTTTTT.

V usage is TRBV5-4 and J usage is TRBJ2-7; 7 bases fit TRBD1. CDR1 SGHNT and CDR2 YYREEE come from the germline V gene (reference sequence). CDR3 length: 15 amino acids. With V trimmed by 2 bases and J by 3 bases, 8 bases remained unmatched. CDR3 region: CASSFPGQIYYEQYF. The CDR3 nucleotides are TGTGCCAGCAGCTTCCCGGGACAGATTTACTACGAGCAGTACTTC.

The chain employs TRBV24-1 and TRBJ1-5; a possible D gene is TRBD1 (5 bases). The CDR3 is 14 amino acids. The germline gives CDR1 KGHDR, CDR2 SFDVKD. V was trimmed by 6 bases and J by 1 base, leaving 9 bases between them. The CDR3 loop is CATSTGLSNQPQHF. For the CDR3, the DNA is TGTGCCACCAGTACAGGTCTAAGCAATCAGCCCCAGCATTTT.

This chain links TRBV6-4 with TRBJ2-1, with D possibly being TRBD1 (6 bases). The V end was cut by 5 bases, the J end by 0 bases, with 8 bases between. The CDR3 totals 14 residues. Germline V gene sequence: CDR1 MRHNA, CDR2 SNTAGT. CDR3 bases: TGTGCCAGCAGTTTGGACAGCTCCTACAATGAGCAGTTCTTC. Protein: CASSLDSSYNEQFF.

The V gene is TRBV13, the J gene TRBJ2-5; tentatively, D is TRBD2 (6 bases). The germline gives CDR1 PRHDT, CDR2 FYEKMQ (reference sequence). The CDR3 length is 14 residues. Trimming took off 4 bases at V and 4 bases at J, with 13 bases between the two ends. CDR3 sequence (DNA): TGTGCCAGCAGCTGGAGGGGATTGAGAGAGACCCAGTACTTC. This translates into CASSWRGLRETQYF. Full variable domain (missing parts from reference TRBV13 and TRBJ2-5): AAGVIQSPRHLIKEKRETATLKCYPIPRHDTVYWYQQGPGQDPQFLISFYEKMQSDKGSIPDRFSAQQFSDYHSELNMSSLELGDSALYFCASSWRGLRETQYFGPGTRLLVL.

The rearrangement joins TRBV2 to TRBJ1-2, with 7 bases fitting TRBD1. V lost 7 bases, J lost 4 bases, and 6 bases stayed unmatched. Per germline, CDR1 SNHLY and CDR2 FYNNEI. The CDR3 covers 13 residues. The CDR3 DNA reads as TGTGCCAGCAATTCAGGGGGTATCTATGGCTACACCTTC. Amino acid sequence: CASNSGGIYGYTF.

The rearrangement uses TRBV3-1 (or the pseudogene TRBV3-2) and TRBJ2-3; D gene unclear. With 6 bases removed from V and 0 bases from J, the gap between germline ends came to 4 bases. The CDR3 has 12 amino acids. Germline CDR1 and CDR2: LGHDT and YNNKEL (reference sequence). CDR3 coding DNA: TGTGCCAGCAGTCGGAGCACAGATACGCAGTATTTT. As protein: CASSRSTDTQYF.

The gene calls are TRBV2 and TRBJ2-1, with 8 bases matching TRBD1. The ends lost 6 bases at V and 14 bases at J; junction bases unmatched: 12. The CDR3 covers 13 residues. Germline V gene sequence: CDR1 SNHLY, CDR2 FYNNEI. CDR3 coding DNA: TGTGCCAGCAGCAATAACGACAGGGGATACGAGTTCTTC. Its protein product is CASSNNDRGYEFF.

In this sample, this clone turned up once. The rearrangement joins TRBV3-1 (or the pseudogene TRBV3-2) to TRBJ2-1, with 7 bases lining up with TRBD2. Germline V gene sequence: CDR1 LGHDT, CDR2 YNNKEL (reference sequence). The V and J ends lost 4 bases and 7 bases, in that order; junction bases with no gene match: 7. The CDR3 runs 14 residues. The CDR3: CASSLPGTKNEQFF. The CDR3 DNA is TGTGCCAGCAGCCTTCCCGGGACTAAGAATGAGCAGTTCTTC.

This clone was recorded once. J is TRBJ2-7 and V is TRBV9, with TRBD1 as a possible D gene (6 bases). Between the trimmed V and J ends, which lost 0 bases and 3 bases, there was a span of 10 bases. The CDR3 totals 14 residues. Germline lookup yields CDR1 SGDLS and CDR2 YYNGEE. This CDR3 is CASSVGRGGYEQYF. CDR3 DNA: TGTGCCAGCAGCGTAGGAAGAGGGGGCTACGAGCAGTACTTC. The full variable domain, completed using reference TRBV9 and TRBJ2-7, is DSGVTQTPKHLITATGQRVTLRCSPRSGDLSVYWYQQSLDQGLQFLIQYYNGEERAKGNILERFSAQQFPDLHSELNLSSLELGDSALYFCASSVGRGGYEQYFGPGTRLTVT.

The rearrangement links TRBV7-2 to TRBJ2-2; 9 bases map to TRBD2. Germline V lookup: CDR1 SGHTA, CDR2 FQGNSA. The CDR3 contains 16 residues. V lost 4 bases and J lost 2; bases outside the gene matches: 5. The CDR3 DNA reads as TGTGCCAGCAGCTCCCGGCGGGGGGGAAACACCGGGGAGCTGTTTTTT. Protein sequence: CASSSRRGGNTGELFF.

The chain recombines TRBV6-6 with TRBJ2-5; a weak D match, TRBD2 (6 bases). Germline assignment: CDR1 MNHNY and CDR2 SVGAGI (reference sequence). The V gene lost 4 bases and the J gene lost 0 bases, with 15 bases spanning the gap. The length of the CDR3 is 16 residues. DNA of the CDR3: TGTGCCAGCAGTTTAACGATGGGGAGGTACCAAGAGACCCAGTACTTC. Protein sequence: CASSLTMGRYQETQYF.

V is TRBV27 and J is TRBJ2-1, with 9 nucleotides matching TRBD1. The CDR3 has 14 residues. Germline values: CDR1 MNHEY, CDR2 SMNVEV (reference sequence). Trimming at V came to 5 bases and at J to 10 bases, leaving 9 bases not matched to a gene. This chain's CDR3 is CASSDGQGPSEQFF. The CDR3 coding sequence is TGTGCCAGCAGTGATGGACAGGGGCCCTCGGAGCAGTTCTTC.

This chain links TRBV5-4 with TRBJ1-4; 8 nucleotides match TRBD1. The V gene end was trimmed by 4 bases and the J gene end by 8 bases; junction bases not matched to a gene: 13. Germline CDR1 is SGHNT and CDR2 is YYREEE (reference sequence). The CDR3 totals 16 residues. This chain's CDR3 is CASSLNPTGVGEKLFF. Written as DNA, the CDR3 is TGTGCCAGCAGCCTAAACCCGACAGGGGTGGGGGAAAAACTGTTTTTT. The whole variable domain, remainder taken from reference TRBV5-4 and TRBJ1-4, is ETGVTQSPTHLIKTRGQQVTLRCSSQSGHNTVSWYQQALGQGPQFIFQYYREEENGRGNFPPRFSGLQFPNYSSELNVNALELDDSALYLCASSLNPTGVGEKLFFGSGTQLSVL.

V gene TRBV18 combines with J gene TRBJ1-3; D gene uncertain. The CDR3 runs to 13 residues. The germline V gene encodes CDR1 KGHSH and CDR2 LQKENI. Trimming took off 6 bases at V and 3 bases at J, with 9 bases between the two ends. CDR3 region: CASSSGGGNTIYF. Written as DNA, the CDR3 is TGTGCCAGCTCGTCAGGTGGTGGAAACACCATATATTTT.

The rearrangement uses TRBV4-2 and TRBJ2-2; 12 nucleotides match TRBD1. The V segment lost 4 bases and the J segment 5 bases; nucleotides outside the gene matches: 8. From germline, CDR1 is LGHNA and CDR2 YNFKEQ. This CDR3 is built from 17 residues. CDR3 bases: TGTGCCAGCAGCCCATTTGGGACAGGGGGCTTTACCGGGGAGCTGTTTTTT. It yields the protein CASSPFGTGGFTGELFF.

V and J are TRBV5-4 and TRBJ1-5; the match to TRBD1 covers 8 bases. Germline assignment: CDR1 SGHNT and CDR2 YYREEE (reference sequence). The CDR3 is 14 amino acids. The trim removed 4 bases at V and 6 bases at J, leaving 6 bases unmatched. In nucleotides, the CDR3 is TGTGCCAGCAGCCCGGACAGGGAGGCTCAGCCCCAGCATTTT. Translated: CASSPDREAQPQHF.

The CDR3 DNA reads as TGTGCCAGCAGCCGTAGGGACAGGAGTGGCTACACCTTC. As protein: CASSRRDRSGYTF. The rearrangement uses TRBV3-1 (or the pseudogene TRBV3-2) and TRBJ1-2; 8 nucleotides align to TRBD1. The length of the CDR3 is 13 residues. Germline CDR1 and CDR2: LGHDT and YNNKEL (reference sequence). Germline trimming cut 4 bases from V and 7 bases from J; bases unmatched to any gene: 5.

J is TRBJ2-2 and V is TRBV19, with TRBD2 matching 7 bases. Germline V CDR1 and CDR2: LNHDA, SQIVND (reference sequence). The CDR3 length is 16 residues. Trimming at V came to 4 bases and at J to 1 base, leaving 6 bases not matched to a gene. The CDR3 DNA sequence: TGTGCCAGTAGTAGGGGGAGGGCGGAGAACACCGGGGAGCTGTTTTTT. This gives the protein CASSRGRAENTGELFF.